This paragraph covers one T cell receptor beta chain sequence. Its antigen is unidentified. The PCR was carried out with 60 Vbeta primers and 13 Jbeta primers. In the original analysis: A later analysis counted approximately 80 million unique TCR beta chains, about 11 million shared. Clones were sequenced by immunoSEQ multiplex PCR, and TCRdb holds only the in-frame ones, with some missing. V and J calls plus clone size are reproduced from that table; the DNA served to infer D and trimming. In the table there are 100,000 to 150,000 clones, over 65% of which are singletons. The data were taken from a study of cytomegalovirus exposure and HLA in healthy donors. Study as a whole: Falling in the Caucasian-associated ancestry cluster were roughly 86% of a few hundred genotyped donors. Study-wide findings and caveats: Later analysis demonstrated an association between a missense DCLRE1C variant and TCR beta V- and J-gene trimming.

Germline V gives CDR1 SNHLY, CDR2 FYNNEI. This CDR3 region has 15 residues. With V trimmed by 4 bases and J by 3 bases, 7 bases remained unmatched. The sequencing sample was made of PBMCs. The rearrangement links TRBV2 to TRBJ2-7; 9 bases are shared with TRBD2. The TCR originated in a middle-aged woman in good health and CMV-seronegative. The CDR3 region has the DNA TGTGCCAGCAGTGGTAGCGGGAGCGCATTCTACGAGCAGTACTTC. This encodes CASSGSGSAFYEQYF.